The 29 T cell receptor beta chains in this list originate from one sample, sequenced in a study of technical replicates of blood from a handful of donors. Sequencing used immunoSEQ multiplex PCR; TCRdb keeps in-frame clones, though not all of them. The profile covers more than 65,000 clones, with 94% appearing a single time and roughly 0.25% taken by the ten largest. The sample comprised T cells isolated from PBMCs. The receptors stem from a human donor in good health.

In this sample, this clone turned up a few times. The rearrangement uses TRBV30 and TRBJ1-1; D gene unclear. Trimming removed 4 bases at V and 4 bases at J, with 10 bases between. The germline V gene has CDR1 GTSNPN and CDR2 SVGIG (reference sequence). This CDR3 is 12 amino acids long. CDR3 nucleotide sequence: TGTGCCTGGAATCACCTACGCACTGAAGCTTTCTTT. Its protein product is CAWNHLRTEAFF.

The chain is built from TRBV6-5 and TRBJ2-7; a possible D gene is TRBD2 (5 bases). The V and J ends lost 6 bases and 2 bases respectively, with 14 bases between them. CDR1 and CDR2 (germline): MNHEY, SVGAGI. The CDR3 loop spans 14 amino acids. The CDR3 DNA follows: TGTGCCAGCAGGAGTTTGAGGGTCACCTACGAGCAGTACTTC. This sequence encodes CASRSLRVTYEQYF.

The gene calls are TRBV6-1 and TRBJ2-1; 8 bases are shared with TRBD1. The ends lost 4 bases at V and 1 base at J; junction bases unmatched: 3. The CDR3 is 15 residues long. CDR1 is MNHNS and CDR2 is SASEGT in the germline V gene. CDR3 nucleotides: TGTGCCAGCAGTGCCGACAGGGGTTCCTACAATGAGCAGTTCTTC. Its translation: CASSADRGSYNEQFF.

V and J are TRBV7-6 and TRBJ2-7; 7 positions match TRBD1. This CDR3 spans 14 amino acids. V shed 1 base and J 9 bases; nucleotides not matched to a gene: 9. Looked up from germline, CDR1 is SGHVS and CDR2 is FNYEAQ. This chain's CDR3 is CASSLERQGIPQYF. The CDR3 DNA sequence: TGTGCCAGCAGCTTAGAAAGACAGGGTATCCCGCAGTACTTC.

CDR3 nucleotides: TGTGCCAGCAGGGAAACCGGGACAACCTCTAAAACGTACTTC. Translation gives CASRETGTTSKTYF. The rearrangement links TRBV6-1 to TRBJ2-7, with a weak D call TRBD1 (6 bases). The CDR3 sequence is 14 residues long. The germline V gene encodes CDR1 MNHNS and CDR2 SASEGT. Trimming took 6 bases from V and 12 from J, leaving 24 bases between them.

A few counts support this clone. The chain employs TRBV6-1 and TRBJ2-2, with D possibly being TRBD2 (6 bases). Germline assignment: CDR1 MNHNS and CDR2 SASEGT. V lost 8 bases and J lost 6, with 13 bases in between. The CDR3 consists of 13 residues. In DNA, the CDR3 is TGTGCCAGCGTTAACCTAGCGCCCGGGGAGCTGTTTTTT. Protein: CASVNLAPGELFF.

The DNA of the CDR3 is TGCGCCAGCAGCCAAGCAGGGACTAGCGGAGAGACCCAGTACTTC. The encoded protein is CASSQAGTSGETQYF. The chain is built from TRBV4-1 and TRBJ2-5, with 11 bases that match TRBD2. This CDR3 spans 15 amino acids. After removal of 1 base from V and 4 bases from J, the junction contained 2 bases not matched to a gene. CDR1 is MGHRA, CDR2 YSYEKL, per germline.

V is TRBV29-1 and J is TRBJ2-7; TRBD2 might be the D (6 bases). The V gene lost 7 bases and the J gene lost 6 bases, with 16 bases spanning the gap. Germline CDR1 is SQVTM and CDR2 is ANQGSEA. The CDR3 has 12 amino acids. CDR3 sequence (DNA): TGCAGCGCCTCTCCTTCCGGGGGCGAGCAGTACTTC. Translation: CSASPSGGEQYF.

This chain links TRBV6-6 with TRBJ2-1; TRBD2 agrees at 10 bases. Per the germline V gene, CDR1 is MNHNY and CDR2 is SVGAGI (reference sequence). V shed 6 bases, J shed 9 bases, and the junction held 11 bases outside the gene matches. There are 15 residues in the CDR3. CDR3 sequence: CASRLSFVAGGEQFF. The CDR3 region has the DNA TGTGCCAGCAGGCTATCCTTCGTAGCGGGAGGTGAGCAGTTCTTC.

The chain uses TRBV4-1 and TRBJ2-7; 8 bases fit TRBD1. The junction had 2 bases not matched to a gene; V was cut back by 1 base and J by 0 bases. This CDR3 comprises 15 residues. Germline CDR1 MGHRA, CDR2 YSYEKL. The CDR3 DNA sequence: TGCGCCAGCAGCCAAGGACAGGGGAGCTCCTACGAGCAGTACTTC. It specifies CASSQGQGSSYEQYF.

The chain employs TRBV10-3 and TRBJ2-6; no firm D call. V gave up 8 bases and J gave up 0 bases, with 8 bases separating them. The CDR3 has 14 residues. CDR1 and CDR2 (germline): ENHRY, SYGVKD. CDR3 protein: CAISLYSGANVLTF. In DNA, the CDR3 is TGTGCCATCTCCCTTTACTCTGGGGCCAACGTCCTGACTTTC.

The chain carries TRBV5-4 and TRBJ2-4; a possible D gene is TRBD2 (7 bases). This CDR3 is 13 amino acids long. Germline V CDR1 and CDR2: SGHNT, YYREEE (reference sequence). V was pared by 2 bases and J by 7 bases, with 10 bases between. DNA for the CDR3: TGTGCCAGCAGCTTCTCGGGGGGCAACATTCAGTACTTC. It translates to CASSFSGGNIQYF.

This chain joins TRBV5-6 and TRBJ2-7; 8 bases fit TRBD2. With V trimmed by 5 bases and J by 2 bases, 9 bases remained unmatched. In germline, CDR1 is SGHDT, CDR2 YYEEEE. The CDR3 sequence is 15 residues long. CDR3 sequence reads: CASREAEREPYEQYF. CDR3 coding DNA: TGTGCCAGCAGGGAGGCTGAGCGGGAGCCCTACGAGCAGTACTTC.

The CDR3 reads CASSWGQGLNQPQHF. CDR3 sequence (DNA): TGTGCCAGCAGCTGGGGACAGGGACTCAATCAGCCCCAGCATTTT. The V gene is TRBV11-2, the J gene TRBJ1-5, with TRBD1 matching over 9 bases. There are 15 residues in the CDR3. J lost 3 bases, V lost 4 bases, and 4 bases had no gene match. Germline values: CDR1 SGHAT, CDR2 FQNNGV.

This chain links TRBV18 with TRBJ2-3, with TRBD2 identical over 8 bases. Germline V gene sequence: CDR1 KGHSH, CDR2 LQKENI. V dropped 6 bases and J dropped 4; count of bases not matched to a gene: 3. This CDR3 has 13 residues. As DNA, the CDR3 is TGTGCCAGCTCCACCGGGGGGGCAGATACGCAGTATTTT. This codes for CASSTGGADTQYF.

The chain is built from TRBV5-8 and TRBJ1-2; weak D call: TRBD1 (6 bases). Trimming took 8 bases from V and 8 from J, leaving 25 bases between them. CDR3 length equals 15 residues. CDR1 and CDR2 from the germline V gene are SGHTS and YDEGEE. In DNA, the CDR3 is TGTGCCAGAGACGAACAAATGGACAGCGCTAGGGGCTACACCTTC. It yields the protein CARDEQMDSARGYTF.

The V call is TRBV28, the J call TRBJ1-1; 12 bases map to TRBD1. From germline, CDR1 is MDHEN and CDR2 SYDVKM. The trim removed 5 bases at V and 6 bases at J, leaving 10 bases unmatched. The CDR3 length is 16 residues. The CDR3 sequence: CASSPGDRGLLAEAFF. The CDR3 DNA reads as TGTGCCAGCAGTCCCGGGGACAGGGGGCTTTTGGCTGAAGCTTTCTTT.

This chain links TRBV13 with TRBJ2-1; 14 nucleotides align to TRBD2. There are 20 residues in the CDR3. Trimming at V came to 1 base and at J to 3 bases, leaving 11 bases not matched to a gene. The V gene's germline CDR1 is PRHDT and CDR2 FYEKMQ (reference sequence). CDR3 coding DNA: TGTGCCAGCAGCTTAGAAGGGGGGACTAGCGGGAGCACGGACTACAATGAGCAGTTCTTC. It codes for CASSLEGGTSGSTDYNEQFF.

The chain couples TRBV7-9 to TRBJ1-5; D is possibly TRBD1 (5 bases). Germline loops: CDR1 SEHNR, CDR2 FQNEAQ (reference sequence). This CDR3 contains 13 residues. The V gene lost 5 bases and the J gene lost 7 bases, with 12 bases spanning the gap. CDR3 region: CASSPQGNQPQHF. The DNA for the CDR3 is TGTGCCAGCAGCCCCCAGGGAAACCAGCCCCAGCATTTT.

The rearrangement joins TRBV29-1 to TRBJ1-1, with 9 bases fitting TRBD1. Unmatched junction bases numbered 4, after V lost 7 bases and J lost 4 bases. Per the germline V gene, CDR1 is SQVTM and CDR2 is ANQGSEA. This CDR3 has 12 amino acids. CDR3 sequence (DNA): TGCAGCGGGGGACAGGGAGGCACTGAAGCTTTCTTT. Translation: CSGGQGGTEAFF.

CDR3 nucleotide sequence: TGTGCCATCAGTCGGGACAGGGACACCGGGGAGCTGTTTTTT. Translated, it gives CAISRDRDTGELFF. V gene TRBV10-3 combines with J gene TRBJ2-2; TRBD1 matches at 9 bases. Germline V CDR1 and CDR2: ENHRY, SYGVKD. The V segment lost 5 bases and the J segment 3 bases; nucleotides outside the gene matches: 1. The CDR3 length is 14 residues.

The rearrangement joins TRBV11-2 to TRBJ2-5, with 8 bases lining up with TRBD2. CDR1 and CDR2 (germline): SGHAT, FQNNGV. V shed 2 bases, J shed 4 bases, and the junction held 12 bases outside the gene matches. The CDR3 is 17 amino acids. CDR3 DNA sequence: TGTGCCAGCAGCTTAATCTGGACTCCGGGAGGGATAGAGACCCAGTACTTC. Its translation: CASSLIWTPGGIETQYF.

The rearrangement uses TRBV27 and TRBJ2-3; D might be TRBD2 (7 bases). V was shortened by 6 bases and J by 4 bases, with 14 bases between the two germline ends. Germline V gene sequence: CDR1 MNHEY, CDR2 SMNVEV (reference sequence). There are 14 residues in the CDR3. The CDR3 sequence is CASRLGGGADTQYF. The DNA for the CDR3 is TGTGCCAGCAGACTTGGGGGGGGCGCAGATACGCAGTATTTT.

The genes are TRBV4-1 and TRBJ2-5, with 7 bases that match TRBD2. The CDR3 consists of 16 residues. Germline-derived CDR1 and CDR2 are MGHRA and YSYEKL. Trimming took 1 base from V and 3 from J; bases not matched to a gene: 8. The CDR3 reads CASSQVIRAGEETQYF. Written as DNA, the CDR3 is TGCGCCAGCAGCCAAGTAATTAGGGCGGGAGAAGAGACCCAGTACTTC.

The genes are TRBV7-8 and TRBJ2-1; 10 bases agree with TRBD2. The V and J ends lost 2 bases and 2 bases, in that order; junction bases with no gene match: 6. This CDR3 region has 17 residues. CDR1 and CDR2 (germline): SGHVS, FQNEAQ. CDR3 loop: CASSLRASGSPYNEQFF. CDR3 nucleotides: TGTGCCAGCAGCTTAAGGGCTAGCGGGAGCCCCTACAATGAGCAGTTCTTC.

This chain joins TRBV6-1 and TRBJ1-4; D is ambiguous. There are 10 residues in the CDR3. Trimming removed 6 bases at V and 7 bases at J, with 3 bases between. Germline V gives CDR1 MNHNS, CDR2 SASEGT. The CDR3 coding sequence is TGTGCCAGCAGGGCTGAAAAACTGTTTTTT. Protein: CASRAEKLFF.

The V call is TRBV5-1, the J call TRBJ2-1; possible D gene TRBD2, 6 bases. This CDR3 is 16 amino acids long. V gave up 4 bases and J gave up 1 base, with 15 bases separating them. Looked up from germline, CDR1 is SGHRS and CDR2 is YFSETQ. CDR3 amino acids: CASSPDDGSSYNEQFF. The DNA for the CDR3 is TGCGCCAGCAGCCCAGACGACGGGAGTTCCTACAATGAGCAGTTCTTC.

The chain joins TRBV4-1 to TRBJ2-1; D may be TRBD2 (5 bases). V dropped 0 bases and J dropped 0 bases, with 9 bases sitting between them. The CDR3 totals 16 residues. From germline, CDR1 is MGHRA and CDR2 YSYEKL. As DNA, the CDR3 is TGCGCCAGCAGCCAAGATACGGGATACTCCTACAATGAGCAGTTCTTC. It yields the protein CASSQDTGYSYNEQFF.

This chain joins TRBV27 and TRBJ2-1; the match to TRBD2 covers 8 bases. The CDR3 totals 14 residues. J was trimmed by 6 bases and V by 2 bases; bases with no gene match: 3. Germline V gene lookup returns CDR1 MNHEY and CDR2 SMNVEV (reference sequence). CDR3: CASSLGLAGNEQFF. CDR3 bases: TGTGCCAGCAGTTTAGGCCTAGCGGGCAATGAGCAGTTCTTC.